The rows below give T cell receptor beta chains drawn from one sample of a study of T-cell memory formation after mild COVID-19. MiXCR, applied by TCRdb to the 5' RACE reads, yields one record per CDR3 protein. The sample lists 150,000 to 200,000 distinct CDR3 sequences; roughly 20% were seen once. What was sequenced was PBMCs or a T cell subset sorted from them (not recorded which). The receptors derive from a man aged 18 to 29 who had mild COVID-19 (a few samples of this study predate the infection). Cell type and time point are not known. CDR3s include the opening cysteine and the closing phenylalanine or tryptophan. A D gene is named only where the DNA matches it firmly. Where a row states a size, it is once, few, many or the class of an expanded clone; other rows omit it.

J gene | clone size | D gene | V gene | CDR3 protein | CDR3 DNA
TRBJ1-1 | many | TRBD1 | TRBV3-1 | CASSPTGGAYGFF | TGTGCCAGCAGCCCGACAGGGGGCGCATACGGTTTCTTT
TRBJ2-5 | - | - | TRBV10-3 | CAISESNQGPPETQYF | TGTGCCATCAGTGAGTCGAATCAGGGGCCTCCGGAGACCCAGTACTTC
TRBJ2-2 | - | TRBD2 | TRBV4-3 | CASSQEGSGGQNTGELFF | TGCGCCAGCAGCCAAGAGGGCAGCGGGGGCCAGAACACCGGGGAGCTGTTTTTT
TRBJ1-6 | few | - | TRBV7-2 | CASSLEGGAGNSPLHF | TGTGCCAGCAGCTTAGAAGGAGGGGCTGGAAATTCACCCCTCCACTTT
TRBJ2-3 | - | - | TRBV10-3 | CATRNRPTDTQYF | TGTGCCACTAGAAACCGCCCGACAGATACGCAGTATTTT
TRBJ1-5 | many | - | TRBV2 | CASSEATSNQPQHF | TGTGCCAGCAGTGAAGCCACATCAAATCAGCCCCAGCATTTT
TRBJ1-1 | few | - | TRBV4-3 | CASSQGEGSVAFF | TGCGCCAGCAGCCAAGGGGAAGGATCGGTAGCTTTCTTT
TRBJ2-7 | once | - | TRBV12-3/TRBV12-4 | CASSFSRTYEQYF | TGTGCCAGCAGTTTCTCCAGGACTTACGAGCAGTACTTC
TRBJ1-5 | - | - | TRBV21-1 | CASSPAETDRDCQPQHF | TGTGCCAGCTCACCCGCAGAAACCGACAGGGATTGTCAGCCCCAGCATTTT
TRBJ2-5 | few | - | TRBV4-3 | CASSQGGRQGQETQYF | TGCGCCAGCAGCCAAGGGGGACGGCAGGGCCAAGAGACCCAGTACTTC
TRBJ2-3 | - | - | TRBV6-2/TRBV6-3 | CASKPNWGADTQYF | TGTGCCAGCAAGCCCAATTGGGGCGCAGATACGCAGTATTTT